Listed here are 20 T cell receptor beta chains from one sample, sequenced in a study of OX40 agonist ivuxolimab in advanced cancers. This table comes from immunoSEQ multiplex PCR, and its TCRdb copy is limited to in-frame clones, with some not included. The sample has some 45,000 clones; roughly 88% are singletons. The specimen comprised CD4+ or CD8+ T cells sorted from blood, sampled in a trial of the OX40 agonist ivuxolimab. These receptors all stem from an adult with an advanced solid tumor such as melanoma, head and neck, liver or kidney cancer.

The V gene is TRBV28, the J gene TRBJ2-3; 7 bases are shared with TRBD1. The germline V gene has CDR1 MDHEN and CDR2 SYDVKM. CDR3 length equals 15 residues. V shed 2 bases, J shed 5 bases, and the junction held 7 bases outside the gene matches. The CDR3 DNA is TGTGCCAGCAGTTTAGCGGCACAGGGGCGAGATACGCAGTATTTT. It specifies CASSLAAQGRDTQYF. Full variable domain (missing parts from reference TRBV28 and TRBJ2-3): DVKVTQSSRYLVKRTGEKVFLECVQDMDHENMFWYRQDPGLGLRLIYFSYDVKMKEKGDIPEGYSVSREKKERFSLILESASTNQTSMYLCASSLAAQGRDTQYFGPGTRLTVL.

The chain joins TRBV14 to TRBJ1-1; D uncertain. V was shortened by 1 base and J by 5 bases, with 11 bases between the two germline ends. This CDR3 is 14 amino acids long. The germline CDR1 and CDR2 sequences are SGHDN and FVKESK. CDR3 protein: CASSQVGLVTEAFF. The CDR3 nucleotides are TGTGCCAGCAGCCAAGTCGGATTGGTGACTGAAGCTTTCTTT.

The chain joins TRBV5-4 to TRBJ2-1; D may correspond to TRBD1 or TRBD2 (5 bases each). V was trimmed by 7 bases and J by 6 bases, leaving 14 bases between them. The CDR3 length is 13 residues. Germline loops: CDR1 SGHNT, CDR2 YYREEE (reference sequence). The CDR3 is CASWDGQLNEQFF. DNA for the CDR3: TGTGCCAGCTGGGACGGCCAGCTCAATGAGCAGTTCTTC. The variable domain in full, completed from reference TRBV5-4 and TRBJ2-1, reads ETGVTQSPTHLIKTRGQQVTLRCSSQSGHNTVSWYQQALGQGPQFIFQYYREEENGRGNFPPRFSGLQFPNYSSELNVNALELDDSALYLCASWDGQLNEQFFGPGTRLTVL.

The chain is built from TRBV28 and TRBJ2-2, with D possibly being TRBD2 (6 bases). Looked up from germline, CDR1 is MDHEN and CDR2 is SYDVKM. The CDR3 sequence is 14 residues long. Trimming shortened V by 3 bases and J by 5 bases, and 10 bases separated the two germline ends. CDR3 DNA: TGTGCCAGCAGTTTGATGGGGAGGACCGGGGAGCTGTTTTTT. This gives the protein CASSLMGRTGELFF.

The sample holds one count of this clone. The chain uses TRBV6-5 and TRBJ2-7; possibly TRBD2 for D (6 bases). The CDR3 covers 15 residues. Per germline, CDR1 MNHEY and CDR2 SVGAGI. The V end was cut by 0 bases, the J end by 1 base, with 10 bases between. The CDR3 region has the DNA TGTGCCAGCAGTTACTCGGTGGGGACTTCCTACGAGCAGTACTTC. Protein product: CASSYSVGTSYEQYF.

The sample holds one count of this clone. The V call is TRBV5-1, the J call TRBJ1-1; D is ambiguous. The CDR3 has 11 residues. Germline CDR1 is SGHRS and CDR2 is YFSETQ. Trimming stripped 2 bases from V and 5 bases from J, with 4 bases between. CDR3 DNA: TGCGCCAGCAGCTTAGGGACTGAAGCTTTCTTT. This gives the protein CASSLGTEAFF.

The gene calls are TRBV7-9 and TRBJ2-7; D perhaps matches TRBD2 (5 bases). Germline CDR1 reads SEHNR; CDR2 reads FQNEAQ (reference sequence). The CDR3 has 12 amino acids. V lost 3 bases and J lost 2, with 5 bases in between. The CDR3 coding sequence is TGTGCCAGCAGCTTCGGGGCCTACGAGCAGTACTTC. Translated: CASSFGAYEQYF.

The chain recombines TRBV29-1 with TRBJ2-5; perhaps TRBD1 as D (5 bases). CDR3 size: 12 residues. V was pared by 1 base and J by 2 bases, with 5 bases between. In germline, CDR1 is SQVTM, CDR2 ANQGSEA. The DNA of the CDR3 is TGCAGCGTTGAAGGACAGCAAGAGACCCAGTACTTC. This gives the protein CSVEGQQETQYF.

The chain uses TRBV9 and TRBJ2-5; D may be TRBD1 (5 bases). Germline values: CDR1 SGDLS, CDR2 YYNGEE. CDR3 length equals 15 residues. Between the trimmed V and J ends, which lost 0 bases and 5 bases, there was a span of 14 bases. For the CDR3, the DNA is TGTGCCAGCAGCGTAGGGACACTGAACTTGGAGACCCAGTACTTC. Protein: CASSVGTLNLETQYF. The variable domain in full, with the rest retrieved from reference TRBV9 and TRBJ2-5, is DSGVTQTPKHLITATGQRVTLRCSPRSGDLSVYWYQQSLDQGLQFLIQYYNGEERAKGNILERFSAQQFPDLHSELNLSSLELGDSALYFCASSVGTLNLETQYFGPGTRLLVL.

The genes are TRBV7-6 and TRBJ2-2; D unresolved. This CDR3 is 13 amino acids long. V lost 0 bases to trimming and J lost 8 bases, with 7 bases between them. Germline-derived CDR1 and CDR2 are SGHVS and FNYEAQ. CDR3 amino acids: CASSLAGAGELFF. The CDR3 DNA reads TGTGCCAGCAGCTTAGCGGGTGCGGGGGAGCTGTTTTTT.

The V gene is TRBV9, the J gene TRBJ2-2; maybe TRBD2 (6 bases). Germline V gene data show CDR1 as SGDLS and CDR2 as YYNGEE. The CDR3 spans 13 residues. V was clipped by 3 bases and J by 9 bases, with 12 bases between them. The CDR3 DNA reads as TGTGCCAGCAGCGATGGACTACCCCGGGAGCTGTTTTTT. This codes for CASSDGLPRELFF.

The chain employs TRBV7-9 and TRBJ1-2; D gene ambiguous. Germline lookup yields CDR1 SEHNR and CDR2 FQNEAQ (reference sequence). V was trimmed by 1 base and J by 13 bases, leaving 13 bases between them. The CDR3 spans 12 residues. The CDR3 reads CASSLGAAILTF. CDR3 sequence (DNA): TGTGCCAGCAGCTTAGGGGCAGCAATTCTCACCTTC.

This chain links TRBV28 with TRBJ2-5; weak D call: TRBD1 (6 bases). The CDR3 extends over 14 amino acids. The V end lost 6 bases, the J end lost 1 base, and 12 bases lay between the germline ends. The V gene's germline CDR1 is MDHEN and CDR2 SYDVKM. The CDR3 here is CASSSRGSQETQYF. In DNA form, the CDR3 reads TGTGCCAGCAGCTCTAGGGGGTCCCAAGAGACCCAGTACTTC. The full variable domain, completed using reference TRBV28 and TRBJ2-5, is DVKVTQSSRYLVKRTGEKVFLECVQDMDHENMFWYRQDPGLGLRLIYFSYDVKMKEKGDIPEGYSVSREKKERFSLILESASTNQTSMYLCASSSRGSQETQYFGPGTRLLVL.

CDR3 in DNA: TGTGCCAGCAGCTCCCTCCCTAGCGGGAATGAAGAGACCCAGTACTTC. Residues: CASSSLPSGNEETQYF. The genes are TRBV7-8 and TRBJ2-5; 9 bases match TRBD2. From germline, CDR1 is SGHVS and CDR2 FQNEAQ. This CDR3 has 16 amino acids. V gave up 4 bases and J gave up 3 bases; unmatched junction bases: 9.

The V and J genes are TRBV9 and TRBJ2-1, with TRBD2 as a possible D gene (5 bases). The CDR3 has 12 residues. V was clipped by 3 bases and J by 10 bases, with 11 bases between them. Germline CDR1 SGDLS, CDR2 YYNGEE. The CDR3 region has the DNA TGTGCCAGCAGCGCCACTAGTGGCGAGCAGTTCTTC. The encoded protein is CASSATSGEQFF.

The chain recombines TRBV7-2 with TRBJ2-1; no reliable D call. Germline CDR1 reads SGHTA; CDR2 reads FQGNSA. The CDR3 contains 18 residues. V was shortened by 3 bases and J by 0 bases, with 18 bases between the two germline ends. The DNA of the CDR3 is TGTGCCAGCAGCTTCGTGCCCGGGCCTCTGAGCTCCTACAATGAGCAGTTCTTC. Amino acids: CASSFVPGPLSSYNEQFF.

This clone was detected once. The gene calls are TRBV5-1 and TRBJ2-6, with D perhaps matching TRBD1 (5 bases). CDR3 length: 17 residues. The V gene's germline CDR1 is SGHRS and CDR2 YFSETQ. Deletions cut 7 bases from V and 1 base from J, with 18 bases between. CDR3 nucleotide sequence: TGCGCCAGCTGGGGCCCGCAGCTAGATTCTGGGGCCAACGTCCTGACTTTC. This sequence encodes CASWGPQLDSGANVLTF.

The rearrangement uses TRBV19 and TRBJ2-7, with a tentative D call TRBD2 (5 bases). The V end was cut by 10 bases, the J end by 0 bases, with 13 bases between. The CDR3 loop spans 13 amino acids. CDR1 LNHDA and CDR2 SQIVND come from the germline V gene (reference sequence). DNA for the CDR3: TGTGCCACCAGGCTAGGGAGCTCCTACGAGCAGTACTTC. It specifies CATRLGSSYEQYF.

The CDR3 sequence: CASSITGTSAYNEQFF. The CDR3 bases are TGTGCCAGCAGTATTACCGGGACTAGCGCTTACAATGAGCAGTTCTTC. This sequence joins TRBV7-8 and TRBJ2-1, with TRBD2 matching 10 bases. Germline V gene data show CDR1 as SGHVS and CDR2 as FQNEAQ. The CDR3 spans 16 residues. Losses at the gene ends were 6 bases for V and 4 bases for J; bases not matched to a gene: 9.

In nucleotides, the CDR3 is TGTGCCTGGAGTGAAGGGAACGAAGCTTTCTTT. This translates into CAWSEGNEAFF. The rearrangement uses TRBV30 and TRBJ1-1, with no clear D. Germline loops: CDR1 GTSNPN, CDR2 SVGIG (reference sequence). V was cut by 1 base and J by 8 bases, with 8 bases left in between. CDR3 size: 11 residues. The entire variable domain, with the rest obtained from reference TRBV30 and TRBJ1-1, is as follows: SQTIHQWPATLVQPVGSPLSLECTVEGTSNPNLYWYRQAAGRGLQLLFYSVGIGQISSEVPQNLSASRPQDRQFILSSKKLLLSDSGFYLCAWSEGNEAFFGQGTRLTVV.